These 15 T cell receptor beta chains share one sample of origin, sequenced in a study of blood T cell repertoires in COVID-19. Data came from immunoSEQ multiplex PCR; TCRdb stores just in-frame clones and leaves some out. The sample has 200,000 to 250,000 clones; around 90% are singletons. The specimen was PBMCs or T cells enriched from blood (not recorded which). These receptors were collected from a man younger than 40 who had been exposed to COVID-19.

The chain is built from TRBV27 and TRBJ2-5; no definite D call. Germline CDR1 is MNHEY and CDR2 is SMNVEV (reference sequence). The length of the CDR3 is 17 residues. Trimming cost V 5 bases and J 0 bases, with 19 bases left between them. CDR3 bases: TGTGCCAGCAGTCTACCTCGACTTTTAGAGTACCAAGAGACCCAGTACTTC. This codes for CASSLPRLLEYQETQYF.

The chain uses TRBV4-1 and TRBJ2-2; tentative D call: TRBD2 (6 bases). The germline gives CDR1 MGHRA, CDR2 YSYEKL. The CDR3 loop spans 13 amino acids. Trimming left V 1 base short and J 6 bases short, with 6 bases between. The CDR3 protein is CASSQGRAGELFF. The CDR3 coding sequence is TGCGCCAGCAGCCAAGGGAGGGCCGGGGAGCTGTTTTTT.

The rearrangement uses TRBV29-1 and TRBJ2-1; a weak D match, TRBD1 (6 bases). The CDR3 spans 16 residues. Germline V gene sequence: CDR1 SQVTM, CDR2 ANQGSEA. Trimming took off 0 bases at V and 4 bases at J, with 16 bases between the two ends. The chain's CDR3 is CSVEETGRGSYNEQFF. CDR3 DNA: TGCAGCGTTGAAGAGACAGGAAGGGGCTCTTACAATGAGCAGTTCTTC.

The chain employs TRBV10-3 and TRBJ1-6; D possibly corresponds to TRBD1 (6 bases). Trimming removed 4 bases at V and 0 bases at J, with 13 bases between. The CDR3 is 17 amino acids. Germline CDR1 reads ENHRY; CDR2 reads SYGVKD. The CDR3 DNA reads TGTGCCATCAGTGGGACAGCCGTGAGCTCCTATAATTCACCCCTCCACTTT. This sequence encodes CAISGTAVSSYNSPLHF.

This clone turned up a few times. This chain connects TRBV4-2 to TRBJ2-1, with 7 bases identical to TRBD1. CDR1 is LGHNA and CDR2 is YNFKEQ in the germline V gene. CDR3 length: 15 amino acids. After removal of 3 bases from V and 1 base from J, the junction contained 3 bases not matched to a gene. CDR3: CASSHNRGSYNEQFF. CDR3 sequence (DNA): TGTGCCAGCAGCCACAACAGGGGTTCCTACAATGAGCAGTTCTTC.

The rearrangement links TRBV5-6 to TRBJ1-2; 8 nucleotides line up with TRBD1. Germline V gene sequence: CDR1 SGHDT, CDR2 YYEEEE. This CDR3 has 16 residues. J was trimmed by 3 bases and V by 1 base; bases with no gene match: 8. The CDR3 spells CASSLTAGTGYYGYTF. The CDR3 DNA reads TGTGCCAGCAGCTTGACCGCCGGGACAGGATACTATGGCTACACCTTC.

The chain recombines TRBV5-4 with TRBJ2-1, with 9 positions matching TRBD1. Germline CDR1 and CDR2: SGHNT and YYREEE (reference sequence). CDR3 length: 14 residues. Trimming removed 6 bases from V and 7 bases from J; junction bases left unmatched: 8. The CDR3 nucleotides are TGTGCCAGCATTCCCGGACAGGGGAGGAATGAGCAGTTCTTC. Encoded protein: CASIPGQGRNEQFF. The full variable domain, rest sourced from reference TRBV5-4 and TRBJ2-1, is ETGVTQSPTHLIKTRGQQVTLRCSSQSGHNTVSWYQQALGQGPQFIFQYYREEENGRGNFPPRFSGLQFPNYSSELNVNALELDDSALYLCASIPGQGRNEQFFGPGTRLTVL.

This chain links TRBV4-2 with TRBJ1-2, with 10 bases that match TRBD1. This CDR3 comprises 14 residues. Germline lookup yields CDR1 LGHNA and CDR2 YNFKEQ. V shed 3 bases and J 7 bases; nucleotides not matched to a gene: 5. The CDR3 DNA reads TGTGCCAGCAGCCATGACAGGGGGCAGGCTGGCTACACCTTC. Its translation: CASSHDRGQAGYTF.

The gene calls are TRBV5-4 and TRBJ2-7; a weak D match, TRBD1 (5 bases). Germline values: CDR1 SGHNT, CDR2 YYREEE (reference sequence). The germline V and J ends were trimmed by 2 bases and 0 bases, with 9 bases remaining between them. This CDR3 has 14 residues. CDR3 loop: CASSLGEHSYEQYF. The DNA of the CDR3 is TGTGCCAGCAGCTTAGGGGAACACTCCTACGAGCAGTACTTC.

The rearrangement uses TRBV4-1 and TRBJ2-7; 7 positions match TRBD2. V dropped 0 bases and J dropped 2; count of bases not matched to a gene: 4. The CDR3 is made up of 15 amino acids. Germline CDR1 and CDR2: MGHRA and YSYEKL. The CDR3 nucleotides read TGCGCCAGCAGCCAAGAAAAAGCGGGGCCCTACGAGCAGTACTTC. Translation: CASSQEKAGPYEQYF.

This chain connects TRBV6-2 or TRBV6-3 to TRBJ1-5, with 7 nucleotides matching TRBD1. CDR3 size: 16 residues. Germline assignment: CDR1 MNHEY and CDR2 SVGEGT. J gave up 7 bases and V 6 bases, and 15 bases lay outside the gene matches. CDR3 in DNA: TGTGCCAGCAGCCAAGCTGGAACAGGGGCCCGCCAGCCCCAGCATTTT. Protein sequence: CASSQAGTGARQPQHF.

The rearrangement links TRBV19 to TRBJ1-2, with 8 positions matching TRBD1. CDR1 and CDR2 (germline): LNHDA, SQIVND (reference sequence). The J segment lost 6 bases and the V segment lost 0 bases, leaving 12 bases of the junction unmatched. The CDR3 sequence is 17 residues long. As DNA, the CDR3 is TGTGCCAGTAGTATAGAACGCCCCGCCCAGGGGGCTGATGGCTACACCTTC. It encodes CASSIERPAQGADGYTF.

The V gene is TRBV19, the J gene TRBJ1-6; D gene unclear. CDR3 length: 18 residues. Germline V gives CDR1 LNHDA, CDR2 SQIVND (reference sequence). Deletions cut 2 bases from V and 1 base from J, with 15 bases between. Written as DNA, the CDR3 is TGTGCCAGTAGTATACGGGAGAGGGAGGAGTCCTATAATTCACCCCTCCACTTT. Residues: CASSIREREESYNSPLHF.

The chain carries TRBV29-1 and TRBJ1-1; TRBD1 agrees at 10 bases. CDR3 length: 16 residues. V dropped 4 bases and J dropped 5; count of bases not matched to a gene: 13. Germline CDR1 reads SQVTM; CDR2 reads ANQGSEA. The DNA of the CDR3 is TGCAGCGTTGGGGCCCTTGACAGGGGGCGCGGTACTGAAGCTTTCTTT. Its translation: CSVGALDRGRGTEAFF.

The V and J genes are TRBV7-9 and TRBJ2-1; a possible D gene is TRBD1 (6 bases). Trimming took 4 bases from V and 3 from J, leaving 10 bases between them. The germline CDR1 and CDR2 sequences are SEHNR and FQNEAQ (reference sequence). This CDR3 comprises 14 residues. CDR3 protein: CASSYRTDYNEQFF. CDR3 DNA: TGTGCCAGCAGCTACAGGACAGACTACAATGAGCAGTTCTTC.